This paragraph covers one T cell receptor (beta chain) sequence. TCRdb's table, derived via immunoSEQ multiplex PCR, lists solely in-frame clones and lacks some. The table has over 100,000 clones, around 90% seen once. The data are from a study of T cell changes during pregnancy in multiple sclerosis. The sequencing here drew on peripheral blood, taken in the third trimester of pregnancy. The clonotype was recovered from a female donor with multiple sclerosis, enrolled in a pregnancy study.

For the CDR3, the DNA is TGTGCCAGCAGCTTAGACGGGGGGATGGCCTACGAGCAGTACTTC. It specifies CASSLDGGMAYEQYF. The chain joins TRBV7-2 to TRBJ2-7, with TRBD2 identical over 7 bases. Germline-derived CDR1 and CDR2 are SGHTA and FQGNSA. Trimming cost V 1 base and J 2 bases; bases outside gene matches: 5. CDR3 length: 15 amino acids.